The TCR beta chain under discussion was sequenced for a study of blood T cell repertoires in COVID-19. Study in general: PBMCs, B-cell-depleted T cells, or T cells provided the cDNA or gDNA that made up the material.

Methods used by the authors: From reference gene primer amplification, estimates of nucleated cell counts were derived. Generated by immunoSEQ multiplex PCR, the TCRdb table keeps only in-frame clones and is missing some. For V, J and clone size, that table is used; D and trimming come from the DNA. Of 270,000 or so clones listed, 85% were seen once; the top ten hold 6.6%. This clone was counted ten times or more. Cohorts were assigned according to the clinical history that participants reported. Each exposed participant met a COVID-19 case in the 2 weeks preceding study entry. This TCR was recovered from a woman between 50 and 59 years old who had been exposed to COVID-19. The sequenced sample was PBMCs or T cells enriched from blood (not recorded which).

The CDR3 is CASSPGSGSEKLFF. The CDR3 nucleotides are TGTGCCAGCAGCCCTGGTTCGGGGAGTGAAAAACTGTTTTTT. The chain uses TRBV9 and TRBJ1-4; no clear D gene. The CDR3 contains 14 residues. CDR1 and CDR2 from the germline V gene are SGDLS and YYNGEE. The V end lost 4 bases, the J end lost 7 bases, and 14 bases lay between the germline ends.